The sequence of this TCR beta chain was determined in a study of shared clonotypes between healthy human individuals (dated by TCRdb to 2020 to 2021). For the study in its entirety: The cohort comprised a couple of women and three men aged 18 to 49 years. Per donor, three plates each were used for CD4 naive and CD4 memory, two for CD8 naive, and one for CD8 memory. The study deeply sequenced blood TCR repertoires of several healthy adults to estimate repertoire size and the extent of clonotype sharing between individuals. Libraries were prepared and TCR repertoires were sequenced by different laboratories using diverse techniques, in order to increase sequencing depth and limit assay-specific biases. Per donor, leukapheresis produced somewhere between about 0.94 and 9.5 billion PBMCs.

For CDR1 and CDR2, the germline V gene (reference sequence) lists SEHNR and FQNEAQ. The CDR3 numbers 15 residues from cysteine through phenylalanine. This entry keeps only the CDR3 DNA: 45 bases, framed from base 1. Germline trimming: 0 bases from V, 5 bases from J; junction bases outside gene matches: 4. The donors were healthy, HIV-negative adults with no recently reported acute infections or vaccinations. Only Caucasian adults living in Nashville, Tennessee, USA were represented among the donors. CD4+ T cells were enriched through magnetic negative selection, after which naive cells were positively selected on CD45RA and the remaining negative fraction served as the memory subset. After blood collection by leukapheresis, PBMCs were isolated using Ficoll-Histopaque density gradient centrifugation and then cryopreserved in the vapor phase of liquid nitrogen. Analytical flow cytometry was used to check the purity and quantity of each magnetically sorted T cell population. Each sorted fraction had its genomic DNA isolated and then quantified by UV absorbance on a Nanodrop 2000c.

TCR CDR3 regions were amplified from genomic DNA by multiplex PCR using the deep immunoSEQ assay. For each cell subset, the extracted genomic DNA was distributed evenly across all wells of several immunoSEQ 96-well plates, and each plate served as one replicate. For sorted subsets, around 200 ng genomic DNA, equal to 30,000 to 35,000 T cell genomes, was loaded into each replicate PCR. Purified libraries were quantified with a Qubit 3.0 fluorometer, sized on a Bioanalyzer 2100, and re-quantified with the KAPA Library Quantification kit. Every immunoSEQ 96-well plate was sequenced on a separate single-read 150-cycle Illumina NextSeq 550 flow cell. In the original analysis: Because only junctional sequences without quality scores were contained in the immunoSEQ output, filtering matching that applied to full-length reads could not be performed. To assign V/J genes and CDR3, sequences were annotated using PyIR, a Python wrapper for IgBLAST v1.9, with IMGT germline references. Any read was removed if the V/J assignment was weak (E-value above 1e-6), the CDR3 was missing, or the read contained stop codons, out-of-frame junctions, or ambiguous translated residues. A V3J clonotype was defined by an identical inferred V gene, J gene, and CDR3 amino acid sequence. Percentage overlap between repertoires was calculated by dividing the number of shared unique clonotypes by the size of the smaller repertoire. Repertoire richness was assessed with RTK rarefaction, the Chao1 estimator, and Recon v2.1 estimates of unobserved clonotypes. Generation probabilities were computed with OLGA for all TCRbeta clonotypes obtained by the gDNA method from several donors. The clones in this table, taken by TCRdb from immuneACCESS, are in-frame only. Not every clone is retained; where verified, under half of the shortfall comes from an unresolved V gene, and the cause of the rest is unknown. V and J calls and clone size follow that table, whereas D and trimming were derived from the DNA. The sample table records under 1,900,000 clones; 98% of these occur just once. The ten largest clones take up 0.36% of the sample.

Here is what the overall study found, with its caveats: Compared with non-shared clonotypes, clonotypes shared by all four sorted-subset donors had higher generation probabilities. Based on pairwise subsampling, the degree of clonotype sharing among donors was expected to be affected by sequencing depth. Sampling was restricted to blood, and TCR repertoires in tissue are likely to differ from TCR repertoires in blood. The genetic and exposure-history diversity represented was limited by the small number of donors. Rarefaction of sorted-subset datasets indicated incomplete sequencing despite the large sequencing depth. Naive subsets generally had larger estimated clonotype richness than memory subsets. Across several donors, approximately 5% of naive CD4, around 3.5% of naive CD8, roughly 2.2% of memory CD4, and 0.4% to 0.45% of memory CD8 clonotypes were shared.

A word on this clone: Its binding antigen is unknown. No base qualities exist here, and no much larger clone lies one base off it.

The sequence was obtained from a man aged 25 to 40 in good health. Sequences were obtained from naive CD4+ T cells sorted from blood. The cell subset or site label corresponds to: CD45RA+ positively selected. This receptor chain uses TRBV7-9 and TRBJ2-5, with 9 central nucleotides matching TRBD2. CDR3 reads: CASSLARGGLETQYF. The sequence in DNA is TGTGCCAGCAGCTTAGCGCGGGGGGGCTTGGAGACCCAGTACTTC.